This paragraph covers one T cell receptor beta chain sequence. Its specificity is not known. Clones were sequenced by immunoSEQ multiplex PCR, and TCRdb holds only the in-frame ones, with some missing. The sample consists of 100,000 to 130,000 clones, around 90% of them appearing once. The sample originates from a study of OX40 agonist ivuxolimab in advanced cancers. Whole-study findings and limits: Expanded clones were, on average, more numerous in CD8+ T cells than in CD4+.

This CDR3 comprises 13 residues. Trimming left V 1 base short and J 5 bases short, with 6 bases between. Germline CDR1 and CDR2: SGHVS and FQNEAQ. The clonotype comes from an adult with an advanced solid tumor such as melanoma, head and neck, liver or kidney cancer. The chain joins TRBV7-8 to TRBJ2-1; no firm D call. Source: CD4+ or CD8+ T cells sorted from blood, taken in a trial of the OX40 agonist ivuxolimab. CDR3 sequence reads: CASSLGRHNEQFF. The CDR3 nucleotides read TGTGCCAGCAGCTTAGGACGGCACAATGAGCAGTTCTTC.